This TCR beta chain was identified during a study of shared clonotypes between healthy human individuals. The sample holds a few counts of this clone. The junction had 2 bases not matched to a gene; V was cut back by 6 bases and J by 0 bases. CDR3 length equals 15 residues. Germline V gives CDR1 SNHLY, CDR2 FYNNEI. Deep level was the assay's run setting. Several immunoSEQ plates held equal portions of the genomic DNA taken from each subset. Unsorted PBMC DNA went through sequencing on ten immunoSEQ deep assay plates. Clones were read by immunoSEQ multiplex PCR, and TCRdb kept only the in-frame ones, dropping some. The data show about 490,000 clones, with over 65% seen just once and 10% to 15% held by the top ten.

The material sequenced was PBMCs. The sequence derives from a middle-aged woman in good health. Some clones in this sample may be carry-over from other donors' samples. The chain couples TRBV2 to TRBJ2-4; 10 nucleotides line up with TRBD1. The CDR3 nucleotides read TGTGCCAGCAGCGGGACAGGGGAAGCCAAAAACATTCAGTACTTC. Protein: CASSGTGEAKNIQYF.